This TCR beta chain is from a study of blood T cell repertoires in COVID-19. As handled by the study authors: Using reference gene primer amplification, nucleated cell counts were estimated. TCRdb's table, derived via immunoSEQ multiplex PCR, lists solely in-frame clones and lacks some. V and J calls and clone size are copied from that table; D and trimming were computed from the DNA. The sample lists fewer than 250,000 clones, around 92% occurring once. In germline, CDR1 is LGHDT, CDR2 YNNKEL (reference sequence). The CDR3 spans 17 residues. The J segment lost 3 bases and the V segment lost 2 bases, leaving 7 bases of the junction unmatched.

V and J are TRBV3-1 (or the pseudogene TRBV3-2) and TRBJ2-1; TRBD2 matches 10 bases. Sequencing used peripheral blood. This clonotype was obtained from a man aged 25 to 45 with acute or convalescent COVID-19. This chain's CDR3 is CASSQISSGGFYNEQFF. The CDR3, as DNA: TGTGCCAGCAGCCAAATTTCTAGCGGGGGATTCTACAATGAGCAGTTCTTC.